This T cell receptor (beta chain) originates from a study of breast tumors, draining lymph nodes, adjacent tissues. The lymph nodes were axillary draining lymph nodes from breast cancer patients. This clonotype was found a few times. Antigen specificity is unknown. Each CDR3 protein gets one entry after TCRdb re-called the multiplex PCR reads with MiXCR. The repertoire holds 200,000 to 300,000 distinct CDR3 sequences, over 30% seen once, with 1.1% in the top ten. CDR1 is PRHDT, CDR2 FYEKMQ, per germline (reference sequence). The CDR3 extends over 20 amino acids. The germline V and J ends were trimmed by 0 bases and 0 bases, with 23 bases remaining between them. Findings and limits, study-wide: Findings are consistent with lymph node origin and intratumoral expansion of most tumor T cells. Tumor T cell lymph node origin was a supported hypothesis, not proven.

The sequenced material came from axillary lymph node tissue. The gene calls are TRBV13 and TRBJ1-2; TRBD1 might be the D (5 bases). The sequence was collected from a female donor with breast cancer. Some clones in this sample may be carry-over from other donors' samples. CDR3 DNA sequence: TGTGCCAGCAGCTTAGGCCCGGGCCAGGGCGGCGGGATAGCTAACTATGGCTACACCTTC. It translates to CASSLGPGQGGGIANYGYTF.